This TCR beta chain was recorded in a study of blood T cell repertoires in COVID-19. Study-wide background: Sites across the United States, Italy and Spain contributed samples from acute and convalescent COVID-19. T cells, B-cell-depleted T cells, or PBMCs supplied cDNA or gDNA.

Original handling: Using reference gene primer amplification, nucleated cell counts were estimated. Profiling relied on immunoSEQ multiplex PCR, and the TCRdb table lists in-frame clones only, not all of them. D and trimming were read from the DNA, whereas the V and J calls and clone size are those reported in that table. Found here are approximately 140,000 clones, roughly 90% of them singletons; the top ten hold 2.3%. The length of the CDR3 is 16 residues. Germline assignment: CDR1 SGHAT and CDR2 FQNNGV. The V gene end was trimmed by 5 bases and the J gene end by 1 base; junction bases not matched to a gene: 3.

Input material: peripheral blood. The chain uses TRBV11-2 and TRBJ2-2; 11 bases are a match to TRBD2. This receptor was taken from a human donor in a cohort sampled during active COVID-19. The CDR3 DNA sequence: TGTGCCAGCAGCCAGGGGACTAGCGGGAACACCGGGGAGCTGTTTTTT. This gives the protein CASSQGTSGNTGELFF.